The 18 T cell receptor beta chains below come from one sample, sequenced in a study of T cell repertoires in cytomegalovirus infection (dated 2019 in TCRdb). Sequencer: Illumina HiSeq 1500. TCRdb passed the public sequencing reads through fastp at Q25 and MiXCR, retaining productive beta sequences. Rows matching on CDR3 protein sequence are summarized as one entry with the most common DNA and genes. For this sample the table gives about 830,000 distinct CDR3 sequences, of which around a third were detected only once. The top ten clones comprise approximately 13% of the sample. Reading the label with the study, this specimen's treatment or condition is: in vitro stimulation with specific CMV peptide epitopes to enrich CMV-specific T cells. No antigens are known for them. Sample: cultured CD8+ T cells from PBMCs, taken from culture after CMV antigen stimulation. Source of these receptors: a human donor in good health (CMV status not recorded). Some clones in this sample may be carry-over from other donors' samples.

This clonotype was counted only a few times. CDR3 coding DNA: TGTGCCAGCAGCCAAGATAGACATCACGAGCAGTACTTC. Amino acids: CASSQDRHHEQYF. This rearrangement joins TRBV14 to TRBJ2-7; D not certain. The CDR3 extends over 13 amino acids. Looked up from germline, CDR1 is SGHDN and CDR2 is FVKESK. Trimming shortened V by 0 bases and J by 5 bases, and 8 bases separated the two germline ends.

Points on this clonotype: A clone one base away is much larger, so this may be a read error. The V and J genes are TRBV7-6 and TRBJ2-5; the D gene could be TRBD1 or TRBD2 (6 bases each). The CDR3 runs 14 residues. Germline values: CDR1 SGHVS, CDR2 FNYEAQ. The DNA of the CDR3 is TGTGTCAGCAGCCCCGAGAGGGGGGAGGAGACCCAGTACTTC. Protein sequence: CVSSPERGEETQYF.

The chain couples TRBV19 to TRBJ1-2; 7 bases are a match to TRBD1. Germline V gives CDR1 LNHDA, CDR2 SQIVND (reference sequence). Unmatched junction bases numbered 5, after V lost 3 bases and J lost 4 bases. The CDR3 loop spans 14 amino acids. CDR3 residues: CASSISGTAYGYTF. The CDR3 nucleotides are TGTGCCAGTAGTATCTCAGGGACAGCCTATGGCTACACCTTC.

The rearrangement joins TRBV3-1 to TRBJ2-5; 9 nucleotides agree with TRBD1. In germline, CDR1 is LGHDT, CDR2 YNNKEL (reference sequence). With V trimmed by 3 bases and J by 7 bases, 9 bases remained unmatched. The CDR3 has 15 residues. CDR3 protein: CASSQGQGLKGTQYF. CDR3 bases: TGTGCCAGCAGCCAGGGACAGGGCCTAAAGGGGACCCAGTACTTC.

The chain is built from TRBV15 and TRBJ1-5; D is uncertain. The CDR3 has 12 amino acids. V was cut by 6 bases and J by 6 bases, with 9 bases left in between. CDR1 is LNHNV and CDR2 is YYDKDF in the germline V gene (reference sequence). The CDR3 DNA is TGTGCCACCAGGGATATGGGTCAGCCCCAGCATTTT. Its protein product is CATRDMGQPQHF.

V usage is TRBV12-3 or TRBV12-4 and J usage is TRBJ2-2, with 11 bases identical to TRBD2. V lost 3 bases, J lost 8 bases, and 8 bases stayed unmatched. The CDR3 runs to 16 residues. As DNA, the CDR3 is TGTGCCAGCAGTTTCTTAGCGGGGGGGCCACCGGGGGAGCTGTTTTTT. Protein product: CASSFLAGGPPGELFF.

The V call is TRBV27, the J call TRBJ1-6; D not certain. This CDR3 comprises 16 residues. Germline loops: CDR1 MNHEY, CDR2 SMNVEV (reference sequence). The ends were cut back, 0 bases at V and 0 bases at J, with 6 bases in the middle. CDR3 region: CASSLSKGSYNSPLHF. The CDR3 nucleotides are TGTGCCAGCAGTTTATCGAAGGGCTCCTATAATTCACCCCTCCACTTT.

The rearrangement uses TRBV7-8 and TRBJ2-7; 7 bases line up with TRBD1. The CDR3 runs to 15 residues. From germline, CDR1 is SGHVS and CDR2 FQNEAQ. The J segment lost 3 bases and the V segment lost 5 bases, leaving 10 bases of the junction unmatched. The CDR3 protein is CASSALETGIYEQYF. The CDR3, as DNA: TGTGCCAGCAGCGCTTTGGAGACAGGGATCTACGAGCAGTACTTC.

The V gene is TRBV4-1, the J gene TRBJ2-1; TRBD1 is a possible D gene (5 bases). Trimming took 1 base from V and 5 from J, leaving 15 bases between them. Germline-derived CDR1 and CDR2 are MGHRA and YSYEKL. The CDR3 runs to 16 residues. DNA for the CDR3: TGCGCCAGCAGCCAAGTGACAGAACGTTTGGACAATGAGCAGTTCTTC. Protein sequence: CASSQVTERLDNEQFF.

V usage is TRBV12-3 or TRBV12-4 and J usage is TRBJ2-7, with 7 bases matching TRBD1. The CDR3 is 14 amino acids. V dropped 4 bases and J dropped 4; count of bases not matched to a gene: 7. The CDR3 nucleotides are TGTGCCAGCAGTTCAACAGGGGCCGGATACGAGCAGTACTTC. Translating it yields CASSSTGAGYEQYF.

This clonotype occurred a few times. V and J are TRBV4-1 and TRBJ2-3; no reliable D call. V was shortened by 0 bases and J by 0 bases, with 4 bases between the two germline ends. The germline V gene has CDR1 MGHRA and CDR2 YSYEKL. This CDR3 contains 14 residues. In nucleotides, the CDR3 is TGCGCCAGCAGCCAAGAGTCCAGCACAGATACGCAGTATTTT. This translates into CASSQESSTDTQYF.

This clonotype appeared a few times. CDR3 DNA: TGTGCCAGCAGTGAAATTGGTTTCGAGCAGTACGTC. Residues: CASSEIGFEQYV. The J gene is TRBJ2-7, the V gene TRBV6-1; no clear D gene. Germline V gives CDR1 MNHNS, CDR2 SASEGT. Trimming stripped 2 bases from V and 6 bases from J, with 8 bases between. This CDR3 has 12 residues.

Ten or more counts support this clonotype. This sequence joins TRBV7-2 and TRBJ2-1; no clear D gene. Germline V gene data show CDR1 as SGHTA and CDR2 as FQGNSA. V gave up 3 bases and J gave up 0 bases, with 12 bases separating them. The CDR3 consists of 16 residues. This CDR3 reads CASSLLSIYSYNEQFF. For the CDR3, the DNA is TGTGCCAGCAGCTTGTTATCAATCTACTCCTACAATGAGCAGTTCTTC.

The chain has TRBV12-5 and TRBJ1-1, with TRBD1 as a possible D gene (5 bases). V dropped 5 bases and J dropped 4 bases, with 14 bases sitting between them. CDR1 LGHNT and CDR2 FRNRAP come from the germline V gene. The CDR3 has 14 residues. This CDR3 is CASGDKDNPTEAFF. The CDR3, as DNA: TGTGCTAGTGGTGACAAGGACAATCCCACTGAAGCTTTCTTT.

The genes are TRBV6-5 and TRBJ2-7; tentative D call: TRBD2 (6 bases). CDR1 and CDR2 from the germline V gene are MNHEY and SVGAGI. V gave up 6 bases and J gave up 1 base, with 31 bases separating them. The CDR3 contains 20 residues. CDR3 sequence reads: CASRPVAAAGGISNSYEQYF. CDR3 DNA sequence: TGTGCCAGCAGACCGGTCGCGGCGGCCGGGGGAATCTCCAATTCCTACGAGCAGTACTTC.

This clonotype was detected a few times. The chain joins TRBV19 to TRBJ2-3, with D unclear. V shed 4 bases and J shed 6 bases, with 11 bases lying between them. The CDR3 runs to 13 residues. Germline V CDR1 and CDR2: LNHDA, SQIVND (reference sequence). The CDR3 DNA sequence: TGTGCCAGTAGTACCTCACCCTTTGATACGCAGTATTTT. Protein product: CASSTSPFDTQYF.

This chain joins TRBV20-1 and TRBJ2-6; 7 bases line up with TRBD1. Unmatched junction bases numbered 9, after V lost 6 bases and J lost 4 bases. Per germline, CDR1 DFQATT and CDR2 SNEGSKA (reference sequence). The CDR3 consists of 15 residues. The CDR3, as DNA: TGCAGTGCAGAGGATCCGGGACAGGGGGCCAACGTCCTGACTTTC. Translated, it gives CSAEDPGQGANVLTF.

The sample holds many counts of this clonotype. The chain links TRBV7-2 to TRBJ2-5; possibly TRBD2 for D (6 bases). Trimming cost V 4 bases and J 1 base, with 16 bases left between them. Germline V gene data show CDR1 as SGHTA and CDR2 as FQGNSA. This CDR3 spans 16 amino acids. CDR3 coding DNA: TGTGCCAGCAGCTATAGCGGTGTACGAGGCCAAGAGACCCAGTACTTC. Amino acid sequence: CASSYSGVRGQETQYF.